Sequencing of this T cell receptor beta chain was carried out in a study of T cell responses to AZD1222 COVID-19 vaccine. Findings of the study overall: Most donors were white British and more were female, and clonal diversity was possibly underestimated. The number of AZD1222 recipients seropositive at baseline was only 6 or 7. Reports say nearly half of spike-specific TCRs go after unmutated variant regions. Spike-spanning, vaccine-associated CD4 TCRs were dominant at 160-218 and 743-854.

Clones were sequenced by immunoSEQ multiplex PCR, and TCRdb holds only the in-frame ones, with some missing. The sample contains roughly 120,000 clones, more than 70% of which appear only once. Points on this clone: Its antigen is undetermined.

V dropped 2 bases and J dropped 4 bases, with 12 bases sitting between them. Germline CDR1 MGHRA, CDR2 YSYEKL. The CDR3 consists of 15 residues. This receptor was taken from an adult who received the AZD1222 COVID-19 vaccine. The V call is TRBV4-1, the J call TRBJ2-1; no clear D gene. Sample: peripheral blood, taken 28 days after the second AZD1222 dose. CDR3 in amino acids: CASSQLTGPYNEQFF. Here the CDR3 DNA reads TGCGCCAGCAGCCAACTTACCGGACCTTACAATGAGCAGTTCTTC.